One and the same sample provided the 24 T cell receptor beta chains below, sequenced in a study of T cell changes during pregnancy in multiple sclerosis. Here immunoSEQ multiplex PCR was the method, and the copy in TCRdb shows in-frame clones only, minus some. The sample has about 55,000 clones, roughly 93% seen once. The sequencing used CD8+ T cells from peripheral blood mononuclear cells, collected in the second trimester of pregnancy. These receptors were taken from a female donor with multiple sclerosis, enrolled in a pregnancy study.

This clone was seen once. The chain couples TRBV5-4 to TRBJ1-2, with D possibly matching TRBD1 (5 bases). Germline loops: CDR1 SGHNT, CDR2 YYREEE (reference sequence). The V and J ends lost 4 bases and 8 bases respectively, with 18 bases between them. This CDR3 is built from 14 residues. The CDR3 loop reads CASSPRWAGLGYTF. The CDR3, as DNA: TGTGCCAGCAGCCCACGTTGGGCAGGGTTAGGCTACACCTTC. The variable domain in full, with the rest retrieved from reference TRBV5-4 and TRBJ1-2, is ETGVTQSPTHLIKTRGQQVTLRCSSQSGHNTVSWYQQALGQGPQFIFQYYREEENGRGNFPPRFSGLQFPNYSSELNVNALELDDSALYLCASSPRWAGLGYTFGSGTRLTVV.

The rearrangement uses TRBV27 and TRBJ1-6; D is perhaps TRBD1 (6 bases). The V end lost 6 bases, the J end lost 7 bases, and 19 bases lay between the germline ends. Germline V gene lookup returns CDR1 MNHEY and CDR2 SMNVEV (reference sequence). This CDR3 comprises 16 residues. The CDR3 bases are TGTGCCAGCAGCCTGACCCCAGGCGGGGGCAATTCACCCCTCCACTTT. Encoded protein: CASSLTPGGGNSPLHF.

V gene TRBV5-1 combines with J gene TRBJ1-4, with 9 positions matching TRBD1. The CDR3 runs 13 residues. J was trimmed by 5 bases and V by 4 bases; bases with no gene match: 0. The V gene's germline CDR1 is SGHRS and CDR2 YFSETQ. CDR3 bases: TGCGCCAGCAGCGACAGGGGGAATGAAAAACTGTTTTTT. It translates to CASSDRGNEKLFF.

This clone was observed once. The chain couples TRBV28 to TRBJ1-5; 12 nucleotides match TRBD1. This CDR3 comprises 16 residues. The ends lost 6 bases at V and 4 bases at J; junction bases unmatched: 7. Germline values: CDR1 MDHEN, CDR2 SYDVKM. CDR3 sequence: CASSPRDRGLNQPQHF. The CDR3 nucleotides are TGTGCCAGCAGCCCCAGGGACAGGGGGCTAAATCAGCCCCAGCATTTT.

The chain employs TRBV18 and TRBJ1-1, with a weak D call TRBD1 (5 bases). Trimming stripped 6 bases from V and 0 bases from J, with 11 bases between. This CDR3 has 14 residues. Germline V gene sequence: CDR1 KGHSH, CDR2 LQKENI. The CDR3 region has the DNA TGTGCCAGCTCCCAAGGAGGGGTGAACACTGAAGCTTTCTTT. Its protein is CASSQGGVNTEAFF.

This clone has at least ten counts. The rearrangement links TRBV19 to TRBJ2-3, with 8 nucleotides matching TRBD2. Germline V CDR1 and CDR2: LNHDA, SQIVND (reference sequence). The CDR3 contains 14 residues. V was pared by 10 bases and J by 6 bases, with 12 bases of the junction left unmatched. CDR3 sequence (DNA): TGTGCCACCCGTCAAGGCGGGGGGAGGGATACGCAGTATTTT. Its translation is CATRQGGGRDTQYF. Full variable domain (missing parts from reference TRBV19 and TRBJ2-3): DGGITQSPKYLFRKEGQNVTLSCEQNLNHDAMYWYRQDPGQGLRLIYYSQIVNDFQKGDIAEGYSVSREKKESFPLTVTSAQKNPTAFYLCATRQGGGRDTQYFGPGTRLTVL.

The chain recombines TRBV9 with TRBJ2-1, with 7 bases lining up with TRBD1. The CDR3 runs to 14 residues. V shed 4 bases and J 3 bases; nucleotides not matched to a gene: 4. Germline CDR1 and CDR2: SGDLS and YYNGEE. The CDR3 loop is CASSSTGSYNEQFF. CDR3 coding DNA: TGTGCCAGCAGCTCGACAGGGAGCTACAATGAGCAGTTCTTC.

This CDR3 reads CASTPNEWAFLSNQPQHF. In DNA, the CDR3 is TGTGCCAGTACCCCCAACGAGTGGGCTTTCCTTAGCAATCAGCCCCAGCATTTT. The genes are TRBV19 and TRBJ1-5, with D hard to call. Per the germline V gene, CDR1 is LNHDA and CDR2 is SQIVND (reference sequence). CDR3 length: 18 residues. V gave up 7 bases and J gave up 0 bases, with 22 bases separating them.

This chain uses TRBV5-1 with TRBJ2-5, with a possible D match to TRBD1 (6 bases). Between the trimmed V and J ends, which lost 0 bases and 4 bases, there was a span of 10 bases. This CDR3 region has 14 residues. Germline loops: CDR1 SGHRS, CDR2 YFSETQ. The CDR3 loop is CASSLAQGIETQYF. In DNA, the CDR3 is TGCGCCAGCAGCTTGGCCCAGGGGATAGAGACCCAGTACTTC.

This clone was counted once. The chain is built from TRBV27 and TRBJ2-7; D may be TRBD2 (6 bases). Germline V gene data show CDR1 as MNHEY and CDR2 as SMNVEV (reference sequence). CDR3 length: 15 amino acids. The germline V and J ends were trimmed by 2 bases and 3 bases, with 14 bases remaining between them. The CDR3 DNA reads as TGTGCCAGCAGTTTAGTGGCGGGAAGTGTCTACGAGCAGTACTTC. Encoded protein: CASSLVAGSVYEQYF.

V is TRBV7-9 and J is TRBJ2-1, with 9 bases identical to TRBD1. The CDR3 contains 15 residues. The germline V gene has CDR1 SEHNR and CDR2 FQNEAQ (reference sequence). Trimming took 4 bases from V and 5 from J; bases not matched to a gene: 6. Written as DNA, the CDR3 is TGTGCCAGCAGCTCCTTACGGGACAGGGACAATGAGCAGTTCTTC. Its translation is CASSSLRDRDNEQFF.

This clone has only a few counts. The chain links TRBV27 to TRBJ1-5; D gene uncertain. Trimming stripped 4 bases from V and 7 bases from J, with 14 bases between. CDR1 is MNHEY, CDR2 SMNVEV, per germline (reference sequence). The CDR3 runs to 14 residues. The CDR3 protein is CASSSSWMEQPQHF. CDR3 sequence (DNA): TGTGCCAGCAGTTCTTCATGGATGGAGCAGCCCCAGCATTTT.

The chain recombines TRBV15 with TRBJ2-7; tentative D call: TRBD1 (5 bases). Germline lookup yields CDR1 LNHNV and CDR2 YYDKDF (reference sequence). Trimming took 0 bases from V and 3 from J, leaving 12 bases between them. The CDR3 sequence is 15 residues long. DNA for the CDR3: TGTGCCACCAGCAGAGATCCCGCAGGGAACTACGAGCAGTACTTC. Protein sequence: CATSRDPAGNYEQYF.

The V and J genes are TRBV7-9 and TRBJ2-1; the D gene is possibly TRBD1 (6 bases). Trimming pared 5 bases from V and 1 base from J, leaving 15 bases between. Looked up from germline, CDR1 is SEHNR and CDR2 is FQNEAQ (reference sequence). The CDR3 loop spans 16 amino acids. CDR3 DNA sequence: TGTGCCAGCAGCACTACGACAGGAGGTTCCTACAATGAGCAGTTCTTC. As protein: CASSTTTGGSYNEQFF.

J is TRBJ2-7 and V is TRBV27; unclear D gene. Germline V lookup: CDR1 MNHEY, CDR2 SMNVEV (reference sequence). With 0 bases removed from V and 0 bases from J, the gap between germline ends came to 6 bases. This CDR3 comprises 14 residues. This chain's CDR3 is CASSLSMSSYEQYF. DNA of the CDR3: TGTGCCAGCAGTTTATCAATGAGCTCCTACGAGCAGTACTTC.

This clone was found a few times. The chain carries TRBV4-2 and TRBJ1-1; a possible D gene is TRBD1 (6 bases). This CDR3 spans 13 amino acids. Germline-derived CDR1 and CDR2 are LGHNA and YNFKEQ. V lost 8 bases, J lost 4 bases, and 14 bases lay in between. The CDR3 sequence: CASRTGYGTEAFF. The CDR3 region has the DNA TGTGCCAGCCGCACAGGGTACGGCACTGAAGCTTTCTTT.

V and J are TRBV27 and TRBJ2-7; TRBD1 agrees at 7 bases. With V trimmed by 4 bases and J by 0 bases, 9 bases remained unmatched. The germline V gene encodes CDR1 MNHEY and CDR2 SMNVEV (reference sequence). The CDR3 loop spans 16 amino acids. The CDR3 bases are TGTGCCAGCAGTTCATGGGACAGACAAGCCTCCTACGAGCAGTACTTC. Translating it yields CASSSWDRQASYEQYF.

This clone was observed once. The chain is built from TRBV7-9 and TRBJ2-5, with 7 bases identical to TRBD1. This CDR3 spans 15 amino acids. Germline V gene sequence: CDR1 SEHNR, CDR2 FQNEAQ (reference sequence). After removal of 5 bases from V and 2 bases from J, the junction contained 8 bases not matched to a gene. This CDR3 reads CASSPPRTGQETQYF. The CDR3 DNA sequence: TGTGCCAGCAGCCCTCCGAGGACAGGACAAGAGACCCAGTACTTC.

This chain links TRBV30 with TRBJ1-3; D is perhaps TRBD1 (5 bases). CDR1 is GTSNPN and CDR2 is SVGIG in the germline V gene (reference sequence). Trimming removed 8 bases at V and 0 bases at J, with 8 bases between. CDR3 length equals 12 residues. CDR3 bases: TGTGCCGGGACGAGCTCTGGAAACACCATATATTTT. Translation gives CAGTSSGNTIYF.

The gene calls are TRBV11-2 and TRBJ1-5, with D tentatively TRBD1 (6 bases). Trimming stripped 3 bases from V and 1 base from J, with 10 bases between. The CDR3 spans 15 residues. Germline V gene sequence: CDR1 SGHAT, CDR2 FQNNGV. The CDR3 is CASSLAGVSNQPQHF. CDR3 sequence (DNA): TGTGCCAGCAGCTTGGCAGGGGTAAGCAATCAGCCCCAGCATTTT.

The CDR3 DNA follows: TGTGCCAGCAGTGCCGCCAGGGAGCAGTTCTTC. It yields the protein CASSAAREQFF. V is TRBV25-1 and J is TRBJ2-1, with unresolved D. V was pared by 4 bases and J by 10 bases, with 8 bases between. There are 11 residues in the CDR3. The germline V gene has CDR1 MGHDK and CDR2 SYGVNS. The entire variable domain, with the rest obtained from reference TRBV25-1 and TRBJ2-1, is as follows: EADIYQTPRYLVIGTGKKITLECSQTMGHDKMYWYQQDPGMELHLIHYSYGVNSTEKGDLSSESTVSRIRTEHFPLTLESARPSHTSQYLCASSAAREQFFGPGTRLTVL.

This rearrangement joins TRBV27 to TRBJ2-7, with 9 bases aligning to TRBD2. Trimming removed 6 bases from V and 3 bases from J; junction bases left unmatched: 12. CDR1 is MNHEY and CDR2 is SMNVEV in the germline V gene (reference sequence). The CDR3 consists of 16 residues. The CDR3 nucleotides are TGTGCCAGCAGCCCTCCCGAAGCGGGGGGATTCTACGAGCAGTACTTC. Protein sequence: CASSPPEAGGFYEQYF.

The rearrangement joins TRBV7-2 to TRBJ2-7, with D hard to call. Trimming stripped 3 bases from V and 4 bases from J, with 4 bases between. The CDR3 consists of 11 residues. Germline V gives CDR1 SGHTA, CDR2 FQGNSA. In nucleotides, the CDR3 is TGTGCCAGCAGCTTTTCATACGAGCAGTACTTC. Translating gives CASSFSYEQYF.

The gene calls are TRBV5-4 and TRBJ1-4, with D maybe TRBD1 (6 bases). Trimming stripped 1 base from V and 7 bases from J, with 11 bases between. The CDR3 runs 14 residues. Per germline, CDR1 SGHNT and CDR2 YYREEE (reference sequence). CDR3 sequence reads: CASSLTGTGEKLFF. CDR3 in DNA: TGTGCCAGCAGCTTGACAGGGACGGGTGAAAAACTGTTTTTT.